The subject of this entry is one TCR beta chain. Its target is not known. Its ends do not fully match the called genes, so a read error is possible. These data come from a study of T cells in Graves' hyperthyroidism and ophthalmopathy. Study-wide findings and caveats: Before onset, ophthalmopathy was predicted by the model a median around 6.5 months earlier. Blood also carried most thyroid clonotypes expanded above 0.001.

TCR beta CDR3 region amplification was performed from RNA transcripts. With the HTBI primer set, the TCR CDR3 went through a first round of RT-PCR. Using its own MiXCR run on the multiplex PCR reads, TCRdb lists one record per CDR3 protein. The top ten hold 31% of the sample, which has 700,000 to 850,000 distinct CDR3 sequences, about 35% seen once. The PBMCs had their origin in approximately 10 ml of fresh peripheral blood. This CDR3 is 15 amino acids long. CDR1 and CDR2 from the germline V gene are ENHRY and SYGVKD. The sequence was obtained from a woman aged 40-49 years with Graves' hyperthyroidism. This chain connects TRBV10-3 to TRBJ2-6; 9 nucleotides line up with TRBD1. The specimen sequenced was blood. CDR3 sequence: CAISKILTGGSTEAF. DNA of the CDR3: TGTGCCATCAGTAAAATCCTAACAGGGGGCAGCACTGAAGCTTTC.